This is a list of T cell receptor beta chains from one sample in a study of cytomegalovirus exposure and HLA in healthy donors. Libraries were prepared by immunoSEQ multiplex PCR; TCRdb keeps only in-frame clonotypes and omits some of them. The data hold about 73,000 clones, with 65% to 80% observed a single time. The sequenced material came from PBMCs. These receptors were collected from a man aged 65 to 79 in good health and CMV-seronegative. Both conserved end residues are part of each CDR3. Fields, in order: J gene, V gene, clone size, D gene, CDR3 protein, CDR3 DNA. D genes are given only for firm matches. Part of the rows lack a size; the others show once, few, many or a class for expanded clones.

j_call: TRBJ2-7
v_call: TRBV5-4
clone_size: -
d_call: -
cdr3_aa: CASSLGRGASYEQYF
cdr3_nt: TGTGCCAGCAGCCTAGGCCGGGGGGCGTCCTACGAGCAGTACTTC

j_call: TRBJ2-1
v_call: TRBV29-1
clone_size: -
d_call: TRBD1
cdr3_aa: CSVDNRDRGPRRSYNEQFF
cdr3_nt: TGCAGCGTTGACAACCGGGACAGGGGCCCCAGGAGGTCCTACAATGAGCAGTTCTTC

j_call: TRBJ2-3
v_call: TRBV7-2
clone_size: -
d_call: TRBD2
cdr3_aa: CASSLGGAGGTDTQYF
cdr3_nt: TGTGCCAGCAGCTTAGGAGGAGCGGGGGGCACAGATACGCAGTATTTT

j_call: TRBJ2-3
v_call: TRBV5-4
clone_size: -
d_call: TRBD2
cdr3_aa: CASSLVLAGTDTQYF
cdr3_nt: TGTGCCAGCAGCTTGGTGCTAGCGGGAACAGATACGCAGTATTTT

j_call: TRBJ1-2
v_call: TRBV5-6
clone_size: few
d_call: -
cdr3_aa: CASSMGLNGYTF
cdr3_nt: TGTGCCAGCAGCATGGGACTTAATGGCTACACCTTC

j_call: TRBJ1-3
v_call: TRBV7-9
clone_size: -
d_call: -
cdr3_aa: CASSPDRLGGNTIYF
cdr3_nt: TGTGCCAGCAGTCCGGACAGATTGGGCGGAAACACCATATATTTT

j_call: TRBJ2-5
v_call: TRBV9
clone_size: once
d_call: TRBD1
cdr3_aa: CASSVAGTGLTKQYF
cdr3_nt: TGTGCCAGCAGCGTGGCCGGGACAGGGCTTACGAAGCAGTACTTC

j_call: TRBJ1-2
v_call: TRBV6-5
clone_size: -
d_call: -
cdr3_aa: CASSLRGIYGYTF
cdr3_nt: TGTGCCAGCAGTTTAAGGGGTATCTATGGCTACACCTTC

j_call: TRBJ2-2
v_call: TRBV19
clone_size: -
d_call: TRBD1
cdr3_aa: CASSIDRVAGELFF
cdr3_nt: TGTGCCAGTAGTATCGACAGGGTTGCCGGGGAGCTGTTTTTT

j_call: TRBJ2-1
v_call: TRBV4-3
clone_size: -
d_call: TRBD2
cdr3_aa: CASSPVLLAGGTNEQFF
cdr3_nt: TGCGCCAGCAGCCCCGTCCTTCTAGCGGGAGGCACCAATGAGCAGTTCTTC

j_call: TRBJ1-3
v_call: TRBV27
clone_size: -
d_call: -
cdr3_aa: CASSLGGAGNTIYF
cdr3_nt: TGTGCCAGCAGTTTAGGGGGGGCTGGAAACACCATATATTTT

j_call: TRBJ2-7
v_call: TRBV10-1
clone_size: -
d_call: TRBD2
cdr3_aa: CASSEGRLAGISEQYF
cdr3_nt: TGCGCCAGCAGTGAGGGTAGACTAGCGGGGATTAGCGAGCAGTACTTC

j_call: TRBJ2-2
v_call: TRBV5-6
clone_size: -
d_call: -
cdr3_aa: CASSLFTNTGELFF
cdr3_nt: TGTGCCAGCAGCTTGTTCACGAACACCGGGGAGCTGTTTTTT

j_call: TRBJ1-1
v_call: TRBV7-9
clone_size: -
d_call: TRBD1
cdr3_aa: CASSLRQGDTEAFF
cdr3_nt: TGTGCCAGCAGCTTAAGACAGGGGGACACTGAAGCTTTCTTT

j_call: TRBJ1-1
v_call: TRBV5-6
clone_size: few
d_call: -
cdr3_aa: CASSFGHMNTEAFF
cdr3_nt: TGTGCCAGCAGCTTTGGGCATATGAACACTGAAGCTTTCTTT

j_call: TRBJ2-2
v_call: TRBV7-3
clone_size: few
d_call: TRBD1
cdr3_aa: CASSPGQGTGELFF
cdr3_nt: TGTGCCAGCAGCCCGGGACAGGGCACCGGGGAGCTGTTTTTT

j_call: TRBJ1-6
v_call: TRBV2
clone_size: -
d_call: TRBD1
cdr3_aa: CASRARQGIGSPLHF
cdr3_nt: TGTGCCAGCAGGGCCCGACAGGGGATTGGTTCACCCCTCCACTTT

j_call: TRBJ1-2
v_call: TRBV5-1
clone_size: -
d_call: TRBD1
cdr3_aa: CASSSRTGAIYGYTF
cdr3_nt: TGCGCCAGCAGCTCACGGACAGGGGCTATCTATGGCTACACCTTC

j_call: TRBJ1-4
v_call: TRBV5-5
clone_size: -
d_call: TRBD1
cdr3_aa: CASSTGTGGGNNEKLFF
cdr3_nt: TGTGCCAGCAGCACCGGGACAGGGGGCGGGAATAATGAAAAACTGTTTTTT

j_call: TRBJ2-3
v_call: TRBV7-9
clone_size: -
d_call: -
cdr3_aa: CSSSLRQEIDTQYF
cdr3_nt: TGTTCCAGCAGCTTGAGACAGGAGATAGATACGCAGTATTTT

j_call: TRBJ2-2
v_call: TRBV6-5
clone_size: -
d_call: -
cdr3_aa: CASIRGAGAGELFF
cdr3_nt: TGTGCCAGCATCCGTGGGGCAGGGGCCGGGGAGCTGTTTTTT

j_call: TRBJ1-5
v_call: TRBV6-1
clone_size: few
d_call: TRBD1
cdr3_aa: CASIQGAQRNQPQHF
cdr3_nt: TGTGCCAGCATTCAGGGGGCGCAGCGCAATCAGCCCCAGCATTTT

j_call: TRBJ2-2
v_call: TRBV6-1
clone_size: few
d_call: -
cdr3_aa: CASKAALASTGELFF
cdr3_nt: TGTGCCAGCAAGGCGGCCCTAGCGAGCACCGGGGAGCTGTTTTTT

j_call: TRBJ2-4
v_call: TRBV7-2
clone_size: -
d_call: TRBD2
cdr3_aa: CASSLGGGTAYF
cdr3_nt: TGTGCCAGCAGCTTAGGCGGGGGTACAGCGTACTTC

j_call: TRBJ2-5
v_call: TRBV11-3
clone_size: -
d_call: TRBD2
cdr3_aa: CASSRGGETQYF
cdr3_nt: TGTGCCAGCAGCCGGGGGGGTGAGACCCAGTACTTC